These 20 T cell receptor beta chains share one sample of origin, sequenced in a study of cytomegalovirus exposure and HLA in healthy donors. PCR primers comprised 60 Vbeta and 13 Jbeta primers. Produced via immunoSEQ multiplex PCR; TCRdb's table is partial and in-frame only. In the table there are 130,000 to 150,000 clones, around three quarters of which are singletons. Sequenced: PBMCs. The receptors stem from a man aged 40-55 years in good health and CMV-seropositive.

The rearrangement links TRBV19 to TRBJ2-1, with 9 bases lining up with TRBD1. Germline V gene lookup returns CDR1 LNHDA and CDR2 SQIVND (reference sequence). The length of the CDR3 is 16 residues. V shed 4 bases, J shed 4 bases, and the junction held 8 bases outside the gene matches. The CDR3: CASSKQGQGSYNEQFF. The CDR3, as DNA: TGTGCCAGTAGTAAACAGGGACAGGGCTCATACAATGAGCAGTTCTTC.

CDR3 nucleotide sequence: TGTGCCAGCAGCCAAGACCCGACGGGTGAGCAGTACTTC. It encodes CASSQDPTGEQYF. The J gene is TRBJ2-7, the V gene TRBV4-2, with unresolved D. The germline V gene has CDR1 LGHNA and CDR2 YNFKEQ. The CDR3 contains 13 residues. Deletions cut 0 bases from V and 7 bases from J, with 10 bases between.

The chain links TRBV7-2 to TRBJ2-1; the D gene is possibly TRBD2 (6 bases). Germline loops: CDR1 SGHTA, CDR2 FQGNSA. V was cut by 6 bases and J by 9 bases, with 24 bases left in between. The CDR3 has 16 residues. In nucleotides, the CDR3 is TGTGCCAGCAGACCCGCGCGGGGATCGGGTCGGGGTGAGCAGTTCTTC. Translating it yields CASRPARGSGRGEQFF.

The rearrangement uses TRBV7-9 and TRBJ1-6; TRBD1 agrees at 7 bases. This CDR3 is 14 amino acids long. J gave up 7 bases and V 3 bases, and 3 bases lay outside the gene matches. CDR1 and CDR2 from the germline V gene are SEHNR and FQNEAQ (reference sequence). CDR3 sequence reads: CASSFGTVNSPLHF. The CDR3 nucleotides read TGTGCCAGCAGCTTCGGGACAGTAAATTCACCCCTCCACTTT.

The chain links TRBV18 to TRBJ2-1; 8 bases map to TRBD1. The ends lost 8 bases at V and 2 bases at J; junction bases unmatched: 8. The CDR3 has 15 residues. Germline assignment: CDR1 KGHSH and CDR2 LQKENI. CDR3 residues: CASAFRTGTYNEQFF. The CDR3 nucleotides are TGTGCCAGCGCCTTTCGGACAGGGACCTACAATGAGCAGTTCTTC. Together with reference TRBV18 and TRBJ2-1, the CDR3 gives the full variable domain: NAGVMQNPRHLVRRRGQEARLRCSPMKGHSHVYWYRQLPEEGLKFMVYLQKENIIDESGMPKERFSAEFPKEGPSILRIQQVVRGDSAAYFCASAFRTGTYNEQFFGPGTRLTVL.

CDR3 amino acids: CATSRPGDRAEKLFF. The CDR3 DNA reads as TGTGCCACCAGCAGACCTGGGGACAGGGCCGAAAAACTGTTTTTT. The J gene is TRBJ1-4, the V gene TRBV15; 9 positions agree with TRBD1. V shed 2 bases, J shed 8 bases, and the junction held 6 bases outside the gene matches. Germline CDR1 reads LNHNV; CDR2 reads YYDKDF (reference sequence). The CDR3 is 15 amino acids.

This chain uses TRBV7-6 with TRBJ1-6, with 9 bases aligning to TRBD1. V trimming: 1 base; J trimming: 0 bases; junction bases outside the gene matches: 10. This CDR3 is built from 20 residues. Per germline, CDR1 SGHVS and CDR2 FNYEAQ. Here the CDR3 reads CASSLVGQDRGSSYNSPLHF. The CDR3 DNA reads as TGTGCCAGCAGCTTAGTGGGACAGGACAGGGGCAGCTCCTATAATTCACCCCTCCACTTT.

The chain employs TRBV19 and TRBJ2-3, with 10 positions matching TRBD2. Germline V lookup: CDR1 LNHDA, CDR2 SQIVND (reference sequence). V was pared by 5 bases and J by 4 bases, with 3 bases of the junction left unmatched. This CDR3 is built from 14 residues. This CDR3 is CASSLSGRADTQYF. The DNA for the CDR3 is TGTGCCAGTAGTTTGAGCGGGAGGGCAGATACGCAGTATTTT. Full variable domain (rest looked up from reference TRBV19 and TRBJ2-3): DGGITQSPKYLFRKEGQNVTLSCEQNLNHDAMYWYRQDPGQGLRLIYYSQIVNDFQKGDIAEGYSVSREKKESFPLTVTSAQKNPTAFYLCASSLSGRADTQYFGPGTRLTVL.

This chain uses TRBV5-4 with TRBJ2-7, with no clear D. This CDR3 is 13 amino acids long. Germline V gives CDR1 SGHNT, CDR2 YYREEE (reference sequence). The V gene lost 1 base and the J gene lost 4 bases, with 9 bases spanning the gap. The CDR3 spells CASSLYARYEQYF. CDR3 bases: TGTGCCAGCAGCTTGTACGCGCGATACGAGCAGTACTTC.

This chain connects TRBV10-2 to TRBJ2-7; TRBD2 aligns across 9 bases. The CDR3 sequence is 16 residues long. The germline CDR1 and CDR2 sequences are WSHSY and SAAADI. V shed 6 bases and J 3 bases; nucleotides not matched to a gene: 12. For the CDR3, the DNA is TGCGCCAGCAGGGCGGGAGGGCGGTACGAGTACTACGAGCAGTACTTC. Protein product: CASRAGGRYEYYEQYF.

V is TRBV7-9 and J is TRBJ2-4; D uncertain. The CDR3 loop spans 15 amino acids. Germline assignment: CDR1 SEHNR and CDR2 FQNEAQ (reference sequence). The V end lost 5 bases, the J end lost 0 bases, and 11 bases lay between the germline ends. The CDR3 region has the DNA TGTGCCAGCAGCCCCTCAGGCATAGCCAAAAACATTCAGTACTTC. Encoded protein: CASSPSGIAKNIQYF.

CDR3 region: CAIRDTGTGGGEAFF. Here the CDR3 DNA reads TGTGCCATCAGAGACACCGGGACAGGGGGAGGTGAAGCTTTCTTT. The chain couples TRBV10-3 to TRBJ1-1, with 11 bases aligning to TRBD1. Germline V gene data show CDR1 as ENHRY and CDR2 as SYGVKD. After removal of 6 bases from V and 7 bases from J, the junction contained 10 bases not matched to a gene. The CDR3 length is 15 residues.

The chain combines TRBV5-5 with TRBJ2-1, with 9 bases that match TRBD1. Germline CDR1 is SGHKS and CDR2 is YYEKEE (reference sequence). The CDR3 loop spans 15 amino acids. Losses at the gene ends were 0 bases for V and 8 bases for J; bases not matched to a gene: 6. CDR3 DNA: TGTGCCAGCAGCTTGGCATGGACAGGGGAGGATGAGCAGTTCTTC. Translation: CASSLAWTGEDEQFF.

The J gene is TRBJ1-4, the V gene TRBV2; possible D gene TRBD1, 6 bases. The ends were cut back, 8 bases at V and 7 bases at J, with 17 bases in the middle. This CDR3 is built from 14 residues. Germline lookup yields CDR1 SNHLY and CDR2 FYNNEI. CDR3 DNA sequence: TGTGCCAGCGGAACTTACCGGGACATTGAAAAACTGTTTTTT. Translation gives CASGTYRDIEKLFF.

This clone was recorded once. The CDR3 here is CASSFSGRAFENEQFF. The CDR3, as DNA: TGCGCCAGCAGCTTTAGCGGGAGGGCCTTCGAGAATGAGCAGTTCTTC. This sequence joins TRBV5-1 and TRBJ2-1; TRBD2 matches 11 bases. Germline CDR1 SGHRS, CDR2 YFSETQ. The V segment lost 2 bases and the J segment 7 bases; nucleotides outside the gene matches: 8. The CDR3 sequence is 16 residues long.

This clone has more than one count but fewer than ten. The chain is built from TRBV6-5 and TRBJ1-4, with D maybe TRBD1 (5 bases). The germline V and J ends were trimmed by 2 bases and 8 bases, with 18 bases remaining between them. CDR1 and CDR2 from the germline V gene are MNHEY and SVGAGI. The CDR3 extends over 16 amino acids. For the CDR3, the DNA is TGTGCCAGCAGTTACGACGAACCCAGGGCGGGGGAAAAACTGTTTTTT. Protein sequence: CASSYDEPRAGEKLFF.

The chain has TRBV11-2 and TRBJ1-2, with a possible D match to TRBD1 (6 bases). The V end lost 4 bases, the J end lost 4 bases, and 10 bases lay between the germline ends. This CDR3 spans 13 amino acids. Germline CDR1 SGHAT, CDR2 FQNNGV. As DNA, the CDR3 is TGTGCCAGCAGCTCGGACAGAGCCTATGGCTACACCTTC. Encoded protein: CASSSDRAYGYTF.

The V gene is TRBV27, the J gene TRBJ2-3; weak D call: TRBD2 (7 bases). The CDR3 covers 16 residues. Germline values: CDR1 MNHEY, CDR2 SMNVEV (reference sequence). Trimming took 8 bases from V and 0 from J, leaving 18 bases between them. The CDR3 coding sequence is TGTGCCAGCGTAAAGGGGGGGGCAGGAAGCACAGATACGCAGTATTTT. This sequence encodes CASVKGGAGSTDTQYF.

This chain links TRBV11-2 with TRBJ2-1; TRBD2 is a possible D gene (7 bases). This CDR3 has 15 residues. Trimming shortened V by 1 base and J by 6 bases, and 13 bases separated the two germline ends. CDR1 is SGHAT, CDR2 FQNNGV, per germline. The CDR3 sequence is CASSLGGGAANEQFF. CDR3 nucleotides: TGTGCCAGCAGCTTAGGAGGGGGGGCCGCCAATGAGCAGTTCTTC.

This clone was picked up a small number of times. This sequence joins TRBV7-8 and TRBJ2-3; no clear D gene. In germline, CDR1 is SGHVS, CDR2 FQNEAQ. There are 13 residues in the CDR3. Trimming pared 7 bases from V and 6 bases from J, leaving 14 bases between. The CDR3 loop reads CASTDIVGDTQYF. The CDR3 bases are TGTGCCAGCACCGATATAGTCGGGGATACGCAGTATTTT. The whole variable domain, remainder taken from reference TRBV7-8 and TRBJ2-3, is GAGVSQSPRYKVAKRGQDVALRCDPISGHVSLFWYQQALGQGPEFLTYFQNEAQLDKSGLPSDRFFAERPEGSVSTLKIQRTQQEDSAVYLCASTDIVGDTQYFGPGTRLTVL.